These 2 T cell receptor beta chains were all obtained from the same sample, sequenced in a study of cytomegalovirus exposure and HLA in healthy donors. Vbeta (60) and Jbeta (13) primers were used in the PCR. Some clones are missing from TCRdb's copy, which holds only in-frame ones; the method was immunoSEQ multiplex PCR. The sample holds 60,000 to 70,000 clones, around 78% seen once. Sequenced: PBMCs. These receptors were collected from a man between 18 and 35 years old in good health and CMV-seropositive.

The chain combines TRBV30 with TRBJ1-5, with D unresolved. V gave up 0 bases and J gave up 7 bases, with 10 bases separating them. This CDR3 region has 13 residues. Per germline, CDR1 GTSNPN and CDR2 SVGIG (reference sequence). The CDR3 DNA sequence: TGTGCCTGGAGTGTAAGTAGCGGACAGCCCCAGCATTTT. Residues: CAWSVSSGQPQHF.

This rearrangement joins TRBV29-1 to TRBJ1-5; D gene uncertain. The CDR3 is made up of 13 amino acids. Germline assignment: CDR1 SQVTM and CDR2 ANQGSEA. V lost 5 bases, J lost 5 bases, and 13 bases lay in between. The CDR3 region has the DNA TGCAGCGTTTCCGAGACTTTGGATCAGCCCCAGCATTTT. Its translation is CSVSETLDQPQHF.